This T cell receptor beta chain was sequenced for a study of T cell responses to AZD1222 COVID-19 vaccine. Study in general: Pooling covered second doses at about 4 or about 12 weeks. Study-wide results and caveats: White British ancestry dominated among donors, who included more females, and clonal diversity was possibly underestimated. Spike-specific TCR breadth and depth were elevated following two AZD1222 doses. Seropositive at baseline were only a handful of AZD1222 recipients.

Worth noting for this clone: Its target is not known.

Generated by immunoSEQ multiplex PCR, the TCRdb table keeps only in-frame clones and is missing some. This sample yields approximately 84,000 clones, of which about nine tenths are seen a single time; 2% to 2.5% belongs to the top ten. The CDR3 loop spans 14 amino acids. CDR1 is PRHDT, CDR2 FYEKMQ, per germline (reference sequence). V lost 5 bases and J lost 3, with 13 bases in between. Sequenced here: peripheral blood, sampled on day 0 of AZD1222 vaccination. This TCR derives from an adult in good health. The chain joins TRBV13 to TRBJ1-2, with a tentative D call TRBD1 (6 bases). CDR3 sequence: CASSAAGVDYGYTF. In DNA form, the CDR3 reads TGTGCCAGCAGCGCGGCAGGGGTCGACTATGGCTACACCTTC.